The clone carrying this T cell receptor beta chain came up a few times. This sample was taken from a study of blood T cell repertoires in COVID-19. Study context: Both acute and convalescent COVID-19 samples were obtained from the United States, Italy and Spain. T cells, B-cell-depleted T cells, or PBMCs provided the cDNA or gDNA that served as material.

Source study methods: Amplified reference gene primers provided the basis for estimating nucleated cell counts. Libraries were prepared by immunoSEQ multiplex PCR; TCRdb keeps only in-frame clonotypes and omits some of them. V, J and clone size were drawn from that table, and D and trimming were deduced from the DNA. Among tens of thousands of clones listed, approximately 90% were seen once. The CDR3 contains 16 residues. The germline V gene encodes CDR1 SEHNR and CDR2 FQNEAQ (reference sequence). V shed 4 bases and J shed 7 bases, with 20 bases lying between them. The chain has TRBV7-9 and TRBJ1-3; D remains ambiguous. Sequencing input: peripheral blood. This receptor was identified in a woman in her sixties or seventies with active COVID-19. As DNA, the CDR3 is TGTGCCAGCAGCTCCACCCTACAGATACGATACAACACCATATATTTT. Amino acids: CASSSTLQIRYNTIYF.